This T cell receptor (beta chain) came from a study of cytomegalovirus exposure and HLA in healthy donors. As regards this clone: The antigen is undetermined.

Findings and limits, study-wide: A later analysis linked a missense variant in DCLRE1C to the trimming of TCR beta V and J genes. Rarity held for most TCR sequences, but there were some public TCRs that occurred in many donors.

This CDR3 contains 15 residues. Germline CDR1 SNHLY, CDR2 FYNNEI. Trimming stripped 8 bases from V and 2 bases from J, with 17 bases between. The PCR contained 60 Vbeta and 13 Jbeta primers. This table comes from immunoSEQ multiplex PCR, and its TCRdb copy is limited to in-frame clones, with some not included. The sample has about 52,000 clones, 65% to 85% seen once. The sequenced sample was PBMCs. The chain employs TRBV2 and TRBJ2-3; TRBD2 might be the D (7 bases). This clonotype was sampled from a man between 18 and 35 years old in good health and CMV-seronegative. CDR3 sequence (DNA): TGTGCCAGCGGCCCTCGTGGGGGGGCCACAGATACGCAGTATTTT. Encoded protein: CASGPRGGATDTQYF.